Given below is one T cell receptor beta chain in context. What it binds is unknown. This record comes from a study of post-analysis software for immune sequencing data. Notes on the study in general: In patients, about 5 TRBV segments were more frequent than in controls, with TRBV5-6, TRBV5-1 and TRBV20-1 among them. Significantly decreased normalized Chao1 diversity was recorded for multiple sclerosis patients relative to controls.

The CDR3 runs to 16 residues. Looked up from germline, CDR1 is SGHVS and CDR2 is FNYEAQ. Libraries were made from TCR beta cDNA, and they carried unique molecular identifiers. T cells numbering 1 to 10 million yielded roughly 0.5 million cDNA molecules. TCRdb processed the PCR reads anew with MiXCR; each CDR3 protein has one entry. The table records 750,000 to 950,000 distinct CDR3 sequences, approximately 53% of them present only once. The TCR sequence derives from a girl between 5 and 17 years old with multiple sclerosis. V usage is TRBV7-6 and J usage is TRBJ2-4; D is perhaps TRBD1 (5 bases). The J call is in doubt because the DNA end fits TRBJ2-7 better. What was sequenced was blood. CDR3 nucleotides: TGTGCCAGCAGCACGGCCCGCCAGGGAATCCTTTACGAGCAGTACTTC. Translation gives CASSTARQGILYEQYF.